This TCR beta chain emerged from a study of cytomegalovirus exposure and HLA in healthy donors. Study outcomes and limitations: Immune exposure information comprised only CMV serostatus.

As to this clone: What it binds is not known.

The germline gives CDR1 MNHNS, CDR2 SASEGT. The V segment lost 8 bases and the J segment 3 bases; nucleotides outside the gene matches: 6. The CDR3 runs 15 residues. Primers for the PCR totalled 60 Vbeta and 13 Jbeta. The assay was immunoSEQ multiplex PCR, and TCRdb's table has in-frame clones only and misses some. The sample holds approximately 160,000 clones, 70% to 75% seen once. This chain joins TRBV6-1 and TRBJ2-1; 11 nucleotides match TRBD2. This TCR was sampled from a man between 18 and 29 years old in good health and CMV-seropositive. Sequenced material: PBMCs. This CDR3 is CASSIGTSGYNEQFF. CDR3 sequence (DNA): TGTGCCAGCTCCATCGGGACTAGCGGCTACAATGAGCAGTTCTTC.